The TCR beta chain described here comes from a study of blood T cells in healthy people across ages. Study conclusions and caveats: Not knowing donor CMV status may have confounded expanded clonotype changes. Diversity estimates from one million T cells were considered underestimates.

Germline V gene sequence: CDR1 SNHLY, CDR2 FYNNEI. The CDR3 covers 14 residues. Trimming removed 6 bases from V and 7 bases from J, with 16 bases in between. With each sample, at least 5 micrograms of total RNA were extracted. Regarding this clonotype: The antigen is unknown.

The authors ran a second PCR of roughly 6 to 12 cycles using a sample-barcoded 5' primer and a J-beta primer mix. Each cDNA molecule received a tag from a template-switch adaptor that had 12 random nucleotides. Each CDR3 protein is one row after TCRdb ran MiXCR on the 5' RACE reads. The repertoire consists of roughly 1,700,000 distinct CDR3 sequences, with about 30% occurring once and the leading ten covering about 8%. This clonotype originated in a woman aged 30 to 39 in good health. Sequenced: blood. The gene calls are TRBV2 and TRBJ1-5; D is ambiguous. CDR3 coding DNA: TGTGCCAGCAGCGGAGGTACCGGGAGCCAGCCCCAGCATTTT. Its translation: CASSGGTGSQPQHF. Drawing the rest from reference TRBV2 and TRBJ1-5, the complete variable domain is EPEVTQTPSHQVTQMGQEVILRCVPISNHLYFYWYRQILGQKVEFLVSFYNNEISEKSEIFDDQFSVERPDGSNFTLKIRSTKLEDSAMYFCASSGGTGSQPQHFGDGTRLSIL.